Each of the 26 T cell receptor beta chains below was sequenced from the same sample in a study of blood T cells in healthy people across ages. Primed by a sample-barcoded 5' primer and a J-beta primer mix, a second PCR proceeded for roughly 6 to 12 cycles. TCRdb reprocessed the 5' RACE reads with MiXCR, giving one entry per CDR3 protein. Of about a million distinct CDR3 sequences listed, roughly 52% are singletons. Input material: blood. Receptors were obtained from a young man in good health.

The CDR3 loop reads CSAPPGTDTQYF. CDR3 DNA sequence: TGCAGTGCGCCGCCAGGGACAGATACGCAGTATTTT. The V and J genes are TRBV20-1 and TRBJ2-3, with D possibly matching TRBD1 (5 bases). This CDR3 region has 12 residues. V was shortened by 6 bases and J by 3 bases, with 10 bases between the two germline ends. The germline V gene has CDR1 DFQATT and CDR2 SNEGSKA (reference sequence).

This chain joins TRBV5-1 and TRBJ2-3; TRBD1 matches at 9 bases. V trimming: 3 bases; J trimming: 3 bases; junction bases outside the gene matches: 5. The CDR3 covers 15 residues. Looked up from germline, CDR1 is SGHRS and CDR2 is YFSETQ. The CDR3 DNA is TGCGCCAGCAGCTGGGACAGGGAAGCGACAGATACGCAGTATTTT. It codes for CASSWDREATDTQYF.

The V gene is TRBV2, the J gene TRBJ2-2, with 12 bases aligning to TRBD1. CDR3 length: 16 residues. CDR1 SNHLY and CDR2 FYNNEI come from the germline V gene. Losses at the gene ends were 5 bases for V and 5 bases for J; bases not matched to a gene: 6. In nucleotides, the CDR3 is TGTGCCAGCAGTTTGGGACAGGGGGCTACAACCGGGGAGCTGTTTTTT. Translated, it gives CASSLGQGATTGELFF. The full variable domain, rest sourced from reference TRBV2 and TRBJ2-2, is EPEVTQTPSHQVTQMGQEVILRCVPISNHLYFYWYRQILGQKVEFLVSFYNNEISEKSEIFDDQFSVERPDGSNFTLKIRSTKLEDSAMYFCASSLGQGATTGELFFGEGSRLTVL.

The CDR3 region is CASSQGIGYQETQYF. The CDR3 DNA reads TGCGCCAGCAGCCAAGGGATCGGGTACCAAGAGACCCAGTACTTC. The rearrangement joins TRBV4-3 to TRBJ2-5; unclear D gene. In germline, CDR1 is LGHNA, CDR2 YSLEER. CDR3 length: 15 amino acids. V dropped 1 base and J dropped 0 bases, with 9 bases sitting between them.

This sequence joins TRBV12-3 or TRBV12-4 and TRBJ2-5, with 7 bases that match TRBD1. Matching the DNA end better, TRBJ2-7 makes the J call doubtful. The length of the CDR3 is 13 residues. The CDR3 nucleotides are TGTGCCAGCAGCCCGACAGGGTCGAACGAGCAGTACTTC. Amino acid sequence: CASSPTGSNEQYF.

The chain has TRBV11-1 and TRBJ2-1; D uncertain. V lost 5 bases to trimming and J lost 5 bases, with 16 bases between them. From germline, CDR1 is SGHAT and CDR2 FQDESV (reference sequence). The CDR3 totals 15 residues. DNA of the CDR3: TGTGCCAGCAGCCCCGGGTCCAACCGTCACAATGAGCAGTTCTTC. This gives the protein CASSPGSNRHNEQFF.

On this clonotype: Its ends do not fully match the called genes, so a read error is possible. This sequence joins TRBV20-1 and TRBJ2-3, with 8 bases lining up with TRBD2. CDR3 size: 14 residues. Germline CDR1 reads DFQATT; CDR2 reads SNEGSKA (reference sequence). CDR3 residues: CSAPLGGAPDTQYF. CDR3 DNA: TGCAGTGCCCCCCTCGGGGGGGCCCCAGACACGCAGTATTTT.

This clonotype was seen more than once but under ten times. The chain employs TRBV20-1 and TRBJ1-2; 7 positions agree with TRBD1. V shed 7 bases and J 8 bases; nucleotides not matched to a gene: 13. CDR3 length: 13 amino acids. In germline, CDR1 is DFQATT, CDR2 SNEGSKA (reference sequence). This chain's CDR3 is CSVPGQLTEGYTF. The CDR3 DNA sequence: TGCAGTGTACCGGGACAGCTCACGGAGGGCTACACCTTC.

J is TRBJ2-1 and V is TRBV5-1; D is perhaps TRBD2 (6 bases). V lost 0 bases and J 5 bases, leaving 15 bases between the germline ends. The CDR3 extends over 16 amino acids. Germline CDR1 SGHRS, CDR2 YFSETQ. This CDR3 reads CASSLGAAGRNNEQFF. The CDR3, as DNA: TGCGCCAGCAGCTTGGGTGCGGCGGGGCGTAACAATGAGCAGTTCTTC. The variable domain in full, completed from reference TRBV5-1 and TRBJ2-1, reads KAGVTQTPRYLIKTRGQQVTLSCSPISGHRSVSWYQQTPGQGLQFLFEYFSETQRNKGNFPGRFSGRQFSNSRSEMNVSTLELGDSALYLCASSLGAAGRNNEQFFGPGTRLTVL.

The chain employs TRBV5-1 and TRBJ2-2, with D perhaps given as TRBD1 or TRBD2 (5 bases each). Trimming took off 4 bases at V and 7 bases at J, with 17 bases between the two ends. Germline lookup yields CDR1 SGHRS and CDR2 YFSETQ. CDR3 length: 15 residues. In nucleotides, the CDR3 is TGCGCCAGCAGCGCCCAGGGACCCAATGGCGGGGAGCTGTTTTTT. It translates to CASSAQGPNGGELFF.

This clonotype was recorded once. The V and J genes are TRBV20-1 and TRBJ1-5; D ambiguous. With 6 bases removed from V and 4 bases from J, the gap between germline ends came to 13 bases. The CDR3 consists of 13 residues. Germline loops: CDR1 DFQATT, CDR2 SNEGSKA (reference sequence). CDR3 loop: CSAPPELNQPQHF. For the CDR3, the DNA is TGCAGTGCCCCCCCGGAACTTAATCAGCCCCAGCATTTT.

The chain couples TRBV6-5 to TRBJ2-5, with a possible D match to TRBD2 (5 bases). Trimming cost V 5 bases and J 2 bases, with 12 bases left between them. The CDR3 length is 14 residues. The germline V gene encodes CDR1 MNHEY and CDR2 SVGAGI. The CDR3 spells CASSATLGQETQYF. CDR3 nucleotides: TGTGCCAGCAGTGCTACACTAGGGCAAGAGACCCAGTACTTC.

The chain uses TRBV12-3 or TRBV12-4 and TRBJ1-2; TRBD1 might be the D (5 bases). V gave up 3 bases and J gave up 0 bases, with 20 bases separating them. The CDR3 covers 18 residues. The CDR3 region is CASSFLTAVPGSNYGYTF. The CDR3 nucleotides are TGTGCCAGCAGTTTCCTGACAGCCGTTCCAGGCTCTAACTATGGCTACACCTTC.

The chain joins TRBV21-1 to TRBJ2-4; TRBD1, the table's D call, was not compared with the DNA. Judging by the DNA end, TRBJ2-7 fits better; the J call may be wrong. TRBV21-1 constitutes a pseudogene. The CDR3 is 16 amino acids. The CDR3 loop is CASTSEKRPTFYEQYF. The CDR3 bases are TGTGCCAGCACCTCAGAGAAGCGCCCTACATTCTACGAGCAGTACTTC.

The J gene is TRBJ2-4, the V gene TRBV6-7; 7 nucleotides agree with TRBD2. Matching the DNA end better, TRBJ2-7 makes the J call doubtful. TRBV6-7 is recorded as an ORF, its role being uncertain. This CDR3 has 15 residues. CDR3 DNA: TGTGCCAGCAGTTACTCGATAGCAGGGAGGGACGAGCAGTACTTC. It yields the protein CASSYSIAGRDEQYF.

V is TRBV20-1 and J is TRBJ2-6; 7 bases are a match to TRBD2. The germline gives CDR1 DFQATT, CDR2 SNEGSKA (reference sequence). The trim removed 2 bases at V and 0 bases at J, leaving 1 base unmatched. The CDR3 loop spans 15 amino acids. As DNA, the CDR3 is TGCAGTGCTAGACCTAGCGGCTCTGGGGCCAACGTCCTGACTTTC. As protein: CSARPSGSGANVLTF.

V gene TRBV4-1 combines with J gene TRBJ1-4; D might be TRBD1 (5 bases). V lost 2 bases and J lost 8, with 21 bases in between. CDR1 is MGHRA and CDR2 is YSYEKL in the germline V gene. This CDR3 is 17 amino acids long. In DNA form, the CDR3 reads TGCGCCAGCAGCCAAATTTCCGGGACGCCGGGAGAAGAAAAACTGTTTTTT. Translated: CASSQISGTPGEEKLFF.

This clonotype was counted a few times. V and J are TRBV7-2 and TRBJ1-6, with no clear D. Germline CDR1 reads SGHTA; CDR2 reads FQGNSA. V gave up 3 bases and J gave up 3 bases, with 9 bases separating them. This CDR3 is built from 15 residues. The DNA of the CDR3 is TGTGCCAGCAGCTTCGGAAACCTCTATAATTCACCCCTCCACTTT. This gives the protein CASSFGNLYNSPLHF.

This clonotype appeared a few times. V and J are TRBV6-2 or TRBV6-3 and TRBJ2-7; D unresolved. Germline V gene data show CDR1 as MNHEY and CDR2 as SVGEGT. V lost 8 bases to trimming and J lost 6 bases, with 11 bases between them. The CDR3 runs 11 residues. The CDR3 reads CASLDRVEQYF. CDR3 nucleotide sequence: TGTGCCAGCTTAGACCGGGTCGAGCAGTACTTC.

This clonotype has a handful of counts. V gene TRBV29-1 combines with J gene TRBJ2-1; D is unresolved. This CDR3 is built from 15 residues. The germline V gene has CDR1 SQVTM and CDR2 ANQGSEA. Trimming took 0 bases from V and 6 from J, leaving 15 bases between them. The CDR3 DNA follows: TGCAGCGTTGAAGATCGTGAAGAAAAGACCAATGAGCAGTTCTTC. Protein sequence: CSVEDREEKTNEQFF.

J is TRBJ1-5 and V is TRBV27; tentative D call: TRBD1 (6 bases). Germline lookup yields CDR1 MNHEY and CDR2 SMNVEV (reference sequence). The CDR3 extends over 15 amino acids. V was pared by 2 bases and J by 2 bases, with 10 bases between. The CDR3 DNA follows: TGTGCCAGCAGTTTAGAGGGGGAAGGCAATCAGCCCCAGCATTTT. Translation gives CASSLEGEGNQPQHF.

This clonotype has only a few counts. This chain uses TRBV14 with TRBJ2-7; unclear D gene. CDR3 length equals 16 residues. Trimming removed 4 bases from V and 2 bases from J, with 18 bases in between. Germline V CDR1 and CDR2: SGHDN, FVKESK. In nucleotides, the CDR3 is TGTGCCAGCAGCCGCCCACACTACACAGAAGCCTACGAGCAGTACTTC. Protein sequence: CASSRPHYTEAYEQYF.

This sequence joins TRBV29-1 and TRBJ2-1; D could derive from TRBD1 or TRBD2 (5 bases each). The CDR3 has 13 amino acids. V gave up 2 bases and J gave up 8 bases, with 13 bases separating them. The V gene's germline CDR1 is SQVTM and CDR2 ANQGSEA. The CDR3 bases are TGCAGCGTTGAAATCTCTTGGGGGTATGAGCAGTTCTTC. Its protein product is CSVEISWGYEQFF.

V gene TRBV29-1 combines with J gene TRBJ2-3; 9 positions agree with TRBD1. The CDR3 totals 15 residues. Per the germline V gene, CDR1 is SQVTM and CDR2 is ANQGSEA. The ends lost 1 base at V and 4 bases at J; junction bases unmatched: 6. The CDR3 coding sequence is TGCAGCGTTGAAGCTACGGACAGGGGCCCAGATACGCAGTATTTT. This sequence encodes CSVEATDRGPDTQYF.

This chain links TRBV30 with TRBJ1-1; D possibly corresponds to TRBD1 (6 bases). This CDR3 spans 15 amino acids. Germline V gene sequence: CDR1 GTSNPN, CDR2 SVGIG (reference sequence). In DNA, the CDR3 is TGTGCTACGGATGCCCAGGGAGGGGGGAGAACTGAAGCTTTCTTT. This gives the protein CATDAQGGGRTEAFF. Filled out from reference TRBV30 and TRBJ1-1, the complete variable domain reads SQTIHQWPATLVQPVGSPLSLECTVEGTSNPNLYWYRQAAGRGLQLLFYSVGIGQISSEVPQNLSASRPQDRQFILSSKKLLLSDSGFYLCATDAQGGGRTEAFFGQGTRLTVV.

The chain carries TRBV13 and TRBJ2-5, with a weak D call TRBD2 (6 bases). Looked up from germline, CDR1 is PRHDT and CDR2 is FYEKMQ (reference sequence). The CDR3 loop spans 12 amino acids. The V gene lost 7 bases and the J gene lost 4 bases, with 10 bases spanning the gap. The CDR3 is CASKRGGETQYF. In nucleotides, the CDR3 is TGTGCCAGCAAAAGGGGAGGAGAGACCCAGTACTTC.